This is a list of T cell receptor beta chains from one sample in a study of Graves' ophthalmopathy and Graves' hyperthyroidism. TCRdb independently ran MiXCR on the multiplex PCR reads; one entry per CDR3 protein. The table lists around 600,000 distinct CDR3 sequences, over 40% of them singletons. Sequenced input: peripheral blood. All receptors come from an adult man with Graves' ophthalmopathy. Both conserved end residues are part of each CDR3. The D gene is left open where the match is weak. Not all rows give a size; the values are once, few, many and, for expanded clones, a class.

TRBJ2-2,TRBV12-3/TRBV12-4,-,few,TGTGCCAGCAGTCGGGGGGCCGGCACCGGGGAGCTGTTTTTT,CASSRGAGTGELFF
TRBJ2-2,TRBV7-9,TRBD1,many,TGTGCCAGCAGCTCCCGGGACAGGGTGAACGGGGAGCTGTTTTTT,CASSSRDRVNGELFF
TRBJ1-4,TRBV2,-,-,TGTGCCAGCAGTGAAGCGGGGGAGCCAGCAACTAATGAAAAACTGTTTTTT,CASSEAGEPATNEKLFF
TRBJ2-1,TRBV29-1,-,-,TGCAGCGTTGTAGGGGACCAGACTAGCTCCTACAATGAGCAGTTCTTC,CSVVGDQTSSYNEQFF
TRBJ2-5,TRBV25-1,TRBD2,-,TGTGCCACCAGTGACCAGACTAGCGGGACAGCACCCCAAGAGACCCAGTACTTC,CATSDQTSGTAPQETQYF
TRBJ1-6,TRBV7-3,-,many,TGTGCCAGCAGCCTACAGGCGGGAGATTCACCCCTCCACTTT,CASSLQAGDSPLHF
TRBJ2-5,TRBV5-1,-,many,TGCGCCAGCAGCTCGGACGCCAGGGAGACCCAGTACTTC,CASSSDARETQYF
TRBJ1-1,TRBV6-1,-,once,TGTGCCAGCAGTTACGAAACGTACCCCACTGAAGCTTTCTTT,CASSYETYPTEAFF
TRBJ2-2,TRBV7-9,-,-,TGTGCCAGCAGCCGGAACCGGGACTTTAACACCGGGGAGCTGTTTTTT,CASSRNRDFNTGELFF
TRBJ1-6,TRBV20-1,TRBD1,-,TGCAGTGCTAGAGATGCCACCGGGACAGCGCATAATTCACCCCTCCACTTT,CSARDATGTAHNSPLHF
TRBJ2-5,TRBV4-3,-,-,TGCGCCAGCAGCCAAGAGGTTCGGAGGGGACCCAGGCCGGCGGGGACCCAGTACTTC,CASSQEVRRGPRPAGTQYF
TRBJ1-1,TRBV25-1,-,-,TGTGCCAGCTTAGCACTGATGAACACTGAAGCTTTCTTT,CASLALMNTEAFF
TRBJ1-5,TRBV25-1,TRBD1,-,TGTGCCAGCAGTGAGTTTACAGGGGATGAGCAGGGGCCCCAGCATTTT,CASSEFTGDEQGPQHF
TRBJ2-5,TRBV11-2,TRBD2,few,TGTGCCAGCAGCTTAGTAGCGGGGGTAGGTGAGACCCAGTACTTC,CASSLVAGVGETQYF
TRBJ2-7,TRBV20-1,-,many,TGCAGTGCTAGATACAGACACTACGAGCAGTACTTC,CSARYRHYEQYF
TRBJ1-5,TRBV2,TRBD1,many,TGTGCCAGCAGTGGGACAGGGATCCAGCCCCAGCATTTT,CASSGTGIQPQHF
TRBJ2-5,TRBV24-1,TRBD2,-,TGTGCCACCAGTGACCGGAATCAGCGGGGGGGCCAAGAGACCCAGTACTTC,CATSDRNQRGGQETQYF
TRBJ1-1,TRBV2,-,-,TGTGCCAGCAAAGCCGGCAGGGGCCGCCCTATGAACACTGAAGCTTTCTTT,CASKAGRGRPMNTEAFF
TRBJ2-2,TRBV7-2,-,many,TGTGCCAGCAGCTTGGAGCTGGCGGAGCTGTTTTTT,CASSLELAELFF
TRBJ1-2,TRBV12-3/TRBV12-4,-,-,TGTGCCAGCAGGGCAGGGTTGAGGGGCTACACCTTC,CASRAGLRGYTF
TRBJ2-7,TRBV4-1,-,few,TGCGCCAGCAGCCAAGAGGGTCAGCGGGCAGGTCACGAGCAGTACTTC,CASSQEGQRAGHEQYF
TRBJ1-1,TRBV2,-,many,TGTGCCAGCAGTGAAGCCGGTGAATTGATCACTGAAGCTTTCTTT,CASSEAGELITEAFF
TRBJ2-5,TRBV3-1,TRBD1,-,TGTGCCAGCAGCCAAAACTACGACAGGGGGCTAGAGACCCAGTACTTC,CASSQNYDRGLETQYF
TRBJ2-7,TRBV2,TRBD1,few,TGTGCCAGCAGTTTGGATCAGGGGGTAGACGAGCAGTACTTC,CASSLDQGVDEQYF
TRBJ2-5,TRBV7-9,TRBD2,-,TGTGCCAGCAGCCAGACCTTCCTGCCTCCGGGACTAGCGGAAGAGACCCAGTACTTC,CASSQTFLPPGLAEETQYF
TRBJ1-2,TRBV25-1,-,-,TGTGCCAGCAGTGCATCGGCCAAGGGCTACACCTTC,CASSASAKGYTF
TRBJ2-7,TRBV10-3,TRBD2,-,TGTGCCAGCTCAGTGCGGGAGAAGAACGCCGAGCAGTACTTC,CASSVREKNAEQYF
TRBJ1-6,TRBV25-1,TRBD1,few,TGTGCCGTACAGGGGATTTCACCCCTCCACTTT,CAVQGISPLHF
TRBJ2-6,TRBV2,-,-,TGTGCCAGCAGTGAAGTAGGAAGAGGGGCCAACGTCCTGACTTTC,CASSEVGRGANVLTF
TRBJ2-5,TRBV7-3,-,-,TGTGCCAGCAGCGGCAGGGGTTCCTCGCGAGAGACTCAGTACTTC,CASSGRGSSRETQYF
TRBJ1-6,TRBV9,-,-,TGTGCCAGCAGCGTGTCGACTGGGCCCGGGAATTCACCCCTCCACTTT,CASSVSTGPGNSPLHF
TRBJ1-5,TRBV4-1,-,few,TGCGCCAGCAGCCAAGATGGAGGGATCTCCAATCAGCCCCAGCATTTT,CASSQDGGISNQPQHF
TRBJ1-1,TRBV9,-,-,TGTGCCAGCGCCCTGGGGGGAGAGAACACTGAAGCTTTCTTT,CASALGGENTEAFF
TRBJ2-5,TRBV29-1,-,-,TGCAGCGTTATACCCTCAGCAGGTTGGCAAGAGACCCAGTACTTC,CSVIPSAGWQETQYF
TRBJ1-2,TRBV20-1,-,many,TGCAGTGCCCTCTTTGAATCTGGCTATGGCTACACCTTC,CSALFESGYGYTF
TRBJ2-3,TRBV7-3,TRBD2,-,TGTGCCAGCAGCAGGGAGGGGCTAGGGGATACGCAGTATTTT,CASSREGLGDTQYF
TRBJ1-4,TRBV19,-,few,TGTGCCAGTAGCCGAACTGAGGGTACTGCTAATGAAAAACTGTTTTTT,CASSRTEGTANEKLFF